This is a list of T cell receptor beta chains from one sample in a study of cytotoxic CD8 clonotypes in ibrutinib-treated CLL. Produced via immunoSEQ multiplex PCR; TCRdb's table is partial and in-frame only. There are about 40,000 clones in the sample; roughly 72% occur only once, and 10% lies in the top ten. The material was PBMCs, obtained at disease progression, from a patient treated with ibrutinib. These receptors originate from a human donor with chronic lymphocytic leukemia. Each CDR3 is given without its conserved first and last residue. Fields, in order: V gene, J gene, CDR3 protein.

V gene: TRBV11-2
J gene: TRBJ2-1
CDR3 protein: ASSFGSSGIPSSYNEQF

V gene: TRBV29-1
J gene: TRBJ1-2
CDR3 protein: SVAGIAGVYGYT

V gene: TRBV11-2
J gene: TRBJ2-1
CDR3 protein: ASSFGGSSYNEQF

V gene: TRBV7-3
J gene: TRBJ2-6
CDR3 protein: ASSLSPASGANVLT

V gene: TRBV5-1
J gene: TRBJ2-3
CDR3 protein: ASSLANSGPTDTQY

V gene: TRBV6-4
J gene: TRBJ2-3
CDR3 protein: ASSELGGGGDTQY

V gene: TRBV6-6
J gene: TRBJ1-1
CDR3 protein: ASSAQGEPNTEAF

V gene: TRBV19
J gene: TRBJ2-3
CDR3 protein: ASRMGVTSTDTQY

V gene: TRBV30
J gene: TRBJ2-1
CDR3 protein: AWRSSVGNEQF

V gene: TRBV11-2
J gene: TRBJ2-3
CDR3 protein: ASSLFAGGADTQY

V gene: TRBV7-8
J gene: TRBJ1-4
CDR3 protein: ASSLIGGFNEKLF

V gene: TRBV27
J gene: TRBJ2-1
CDR3 protein: ASSFGEEQF

V gene: TRBV25-1
J gene: TRBJ2-7
CDR3 protein: ASSDQDTDEQY

V gene: TRBV6-6
J gene: TRBJ2-5
CDR3 protein: ASSPLAGGEETQY

V gene: TRBV21-1
J gene: TRBJ2-7
CDR3 protein: ASSQPGHYEQY

V gene: TRBV11-3
J gene: TRBJ2-1
CDR3 protein: ASSLDRGASGGAEQF

V gene: TRBV27
J gene: TRBJ1-1
CDR3 protein: ASRGEPNTEAF

V gene: TRBV4-1
J gene: TRBJ2-5
CDR3 protein: ASSLGRLAEETQY

V gene: TRBV2
J gene: TRBJ1-2
CDR3 protein: ASSRDRGMTGYT

V gene: TRBV28
J gene: TRBJ2-7
CDR3 protein: ASSLWAGAIEQY

V gene: TRBV4-1
J gene: TRBJ1-5
CDR3 protein: ASSQDQYQPQH

V gene: TRBV6-5
J gene: TRBJ1-2
CDR3 protein: ASSPIDRAHGYT

V gene: TRBV7-9
J gene: TRBJ2-5
CDR3 protein: ASSFRRTSSQETQY

V gene: TRBV7-6
J gene: TRBJ2-3
CDR3 protein: ASSARTGTDTQY

V gene: TRBV27
J gene: TRBJ1-5
CDR3 protein: ASSLKGTEKWH

V gene: TRBV4-1
J gene: TRBJ1-2
CDR3 protein: ASSQGDRESGYT

V gene: TRBV5-1
J gene: TRBJ2-7
CDR3 protein: ASSSRGVSSYEQY

V gene: TRBV10-3
J gene: TRBJ1-1
CDR3 protein: AIRRAGQGSTEAF

V gene: TRBV6-1
J gene: TRBJ2-3
CDR3 protein: ARGAGGGTQY

V gene: TRBV25-1
J gene: TRBJ1-6
CDR3 protein: ASSELVGQSSYNSPLH

V gene: TRBV7-9
J gene: TRBJ2-3
CDR3 protein: ASSLEGTDTQY